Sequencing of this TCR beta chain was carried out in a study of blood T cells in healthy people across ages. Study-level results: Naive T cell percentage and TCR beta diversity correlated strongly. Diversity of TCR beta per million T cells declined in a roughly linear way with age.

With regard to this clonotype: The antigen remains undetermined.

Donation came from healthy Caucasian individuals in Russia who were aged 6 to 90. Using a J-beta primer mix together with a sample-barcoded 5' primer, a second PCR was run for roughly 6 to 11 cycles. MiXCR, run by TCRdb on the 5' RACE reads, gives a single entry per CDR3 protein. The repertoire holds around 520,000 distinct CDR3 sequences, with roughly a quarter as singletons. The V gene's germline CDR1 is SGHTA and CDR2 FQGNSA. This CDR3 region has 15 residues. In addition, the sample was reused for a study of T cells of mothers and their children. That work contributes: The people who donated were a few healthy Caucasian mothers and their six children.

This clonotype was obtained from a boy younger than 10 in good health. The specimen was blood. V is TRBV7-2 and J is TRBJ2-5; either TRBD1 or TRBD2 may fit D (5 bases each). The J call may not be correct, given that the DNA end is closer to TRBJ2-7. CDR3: CASSLDGTGSYEQYF. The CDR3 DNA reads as TGTGCCAGCAGCTTAGACGGGACGGGTTCCTACGAGCAGTACTTC.